This TCR beta chain was obtained from a study of CD8 T cells in Susac syndrome. Looking at the study overall: Intravenous immunoglobulin alone or corticosteroids were being given to patients with Susac syndrome at blood draw, unless they were therapy-naive.

It was with random hexamers that 0.5 to 1 ug RNA was reverse transcribed. Amplification of the TCR beta CDR3 was carried out by immunoSEQ multiplex PCR, which spanned a total of 54 Vbeta and 13 Jbeta segments. In TCRdb, the immunoSEQ multiplex PCR reads were re-called with MiXCR into one record per CDR3 protein. In the table there are roughly 100,000 distinct CDR3 sequences, 90% to 95% of which are singletons. Each Susac syndrome patient had definite or probable disease by recently defined criteria. From germline, CDR1 is MNHNY and CDR2 SVGAGI (reference sequence). V lost 5 bases and J lost 1; bases outside the gene matches: 1. The CDR3 covers 13 residues.

The V gene is TRBV6-6, the J gene TRBJ1-1; 7 nucleotides match TRBD1. The receptor was isolated from a human donor with Susac syndrome. Specimen: CD4+ T cells from PBMCs. The CDR3 DNA sequence: TGTGCCAGCAGTCAGGGGGGGAACACTGAAGCTTTCTTT. Its translation is CASSQGGNTEAFF.